One sample yielded the 19 T cell receptor beta chains listed below, sequenced in a study of T cells after yellow fever vaccination. MiXCR, run by TCRdb on the 5' RACE reads, gives a single entry per CDR3 protein. The table lists under 550,000 distinct CDR3 sequences, 20% to 25% of them singletons. The input for sequencing was PBMCs, taken 20 to 25 days after the first yellow fever vaccination. These receptors were collected from a man younger than 35 who received the YFV17D yellow fever vaccine.

The table lists this clonotype with a few counts. The chain joins TRBV4-3 to TRBJ2-1; TRBD2 agrees at 8 bases. The CDR3 totals 19 residues. Losses at the gene ends were 2 bases for V and 1 base for J; bases not matched to a gene: 13. CDR1 is LGHNA, CDR2 YSLEER, per germline. CDR3 sequence reads: CASSQCDCPSGPSYNEQFF. CDR3 DNA sequence: TGCGCCAGCAGCCAATGTGACTGTCCTAGCGGGCCTTCCTACAATGAGCAGTTCTTC.

The gene calls are TRBV5-1 and TRBJ2-2, with D possibly called TRBD1 or TRBD2 (5 bases each). This CDR3 region has 15 residues. CDR1 is SGHRS and CDR2 is YFSETQ in the germline V gene. V was pared by 8 bases and J by 2 bases, with 16 bases between. The CDR3 here is CASGAATGNTGELFF. The CDR3 DNA reads TGCGCCAGTGGGGCGGCGACGGGAAACACCGGGGAGCTGTTTTTT.

The V gene is TRBV9, the J gene TRBJ2-5; TRBD1 matches 9 bases. This CDR3 comprises 20 residues. The trim removed 0 bases at V and 4 bases at J, leaving 19 bases unmatched. Germline V lookup: CDR1 SGDLS, CDR2 YYNGEE. CDR3 bases: TGTGCCAGCAGCGTAGGTCACAGGGGGCGTAGAACCCCCAGCCGAGAGACCCAGTACTTC. It codes for CASSVGHRGRRTPSRETQYF.

The rearrangement uses TRBV3-1 and TRBJ2-2, with TRBD2 identical over 7 bases. From germline, CDR1 is LGHDT and CDR2 YNNKEL (reference sequence). The V segment lost 3 bases and the J segment 6 bases; nucleotides outside the gene matches: 10. The length of the CDR3 is 16 residues. The CDR3 loop is CASSQGLGGTAGELFF. The CDR3 DNA reads TGTGCCAGCAGCCAGGGGCTCGGGGGGACCGCCGGGGAGCTGTTTTTT. The whole variable domain, remainder taken from reference TRBV3-1 and TRBJ2-2, is DTAVSQTPKYLVTQMGNDKSIKCEQNLGHDTMYWYKQDSKKFLKIMFSYNNKELIINETVPNRFSPKSPDKAHLNLHINSLELGDSAVYFCASSQGLGGTAGELFFGEGSRLTVL.

The chain uses TRBV7-2 and TRBJ2-7; 8 bases line up with TRBD1. Germline loops: CDR1 SGHTA, CDR2 FQGNSA. The ends lost 3 bases at V and 6 bases at J; junction bases unmatched: 4. The CDR3 runs to 13 residues. The CDR3 sequence: CASSFDRGGEQYV. CDR3 DNA: TGTGCCAGCAGCTTTGACAGGGGTGGCGAGCAGTACGTC.

This sequence joins TRBV16 and TRBJ1-4; D call uncertain. This CDR3 contains 14 residues. V gave up 2 bases and J gave up 5 bases, with 9 bases separating them. Germline lookup yields CDR1 KGHSY and CDR2 FQNENV. The CDR3, as DNA: TGTGCCAGCAGCCAACGTGCGGAAAATGAAAAACTGTTTTTT. Amino acids: CASSQRAENEKLFF. The full variable domain, with the rest looked up from reference TRBV16 and TRBJ1-4, is GEEVAQTPKHLVRGEGQKAKLYCAPIKGHSYVFWYQQVLKNEFKFLISFQNENVFDETGMPKERFSAKCLPNSPCSLEIQATKLEDSAVYFCASSQRAENEKLFFGSGTQLSVL.

The chain uses TRBV7-8 and TRBJ1-5; 7 bases align to TRBD1. The junction had 10 bases not matched to a gene; V was cut back by 5 bases and J by 0 bases. Germline V gene sequence: CDR1 SGHVS, CDR2 FQNEAQ. CDR3 length: 17 amino acids. CDR3 protein: CASSPSTGAYSNQPQHF. The CDR3 nucleotides are TGTGCCAGCAGCCCCTCTACAGGGGCCTATAGCAATCAGCCCCAGCATTTT.

In this sample, this clonotype turned up a few times. CDR3 region: CASSPRSLESYNEQFF. DNA of the CDR3: TGTGCCAGCAGCCCCCGGTCCCTCGAATCCTACAATGAGCAGTTCTTC. V is TRBV7-9 and J is TRBJ2-1; D uncertain. Looked up from germline, CDR1 is SEHNR and CDR2 is FQNEAQ (reference sequence). This CDR3 has 16 amino acids. Trimming took off 5 bases at V and 1 base at J, with 15 bases between the two ends.

This clonotype was counted only a few times. The V call is TRBV5-1, the J call TRBJ2-5, with 7 bases lining up with TRBD2. In germline, CDR1 is SGHRS, CDR2 YFSETQ. V lost 3 bases, J lost 2 bases, and 10 bases stayed unmatched. The CDR3 spans 16 residues. The CDR3 bases are TGCGCCAGCAGCTCGTTTACCGGACTAGGACAAGAGACCCAGTACTTC. Amino acid sequence: CASSSFTGLGQETQYF.

The sample holds a few counts of this clonotype. The chain uses TRBV7-2 and TRBJ2-5; D could derive from TRBD1 or TRBD2 (5 bases each). This CDR3 has 16 residues. Trimming cost V 2 bases and J 5 bases, with 18 bases left between them. Germline V gene lookup returns CDR1 SGHTA and CDR2 FQGNSA. CDR3 coding DNA: TGTGCCAGCAGCTTATTAAGAGGGGCCCAGAGGGAGACCCAGTACTTC. Translating it yields CASSLLRGAQRETQYF.

The genes are TRBV6-1 and TRBJ2-5; D is perhaps TRBD1 or TRBD2 (6 bases each). V lost 7 bases and J lost 2, with 14 bases in between. This CDR3 has 14 amino acids. The germline gives CDR1 MNHNS, CDR2 SASEGT. This chain's CDR3 is CASILGGLQETQYF. The CDR3 coding sequence is TGTGCCAGCATCCTTGGGGGGCTTCAAGAGACCCAGTACTTC.

The chain carries TRBV18 and TRBJ2-1; either TRBD1 or TRBD2 may supply D (6 bases each). This CDR3 comprises 14 residues. CDR1 KGHSH and CDR2 LQKENI come from the germline V gene. Trimming shortened V by 3 bases and J by 4 bases, and 10 bases separated the two germline ends. CDR3 bases: TGTGCCAGCTCACCGAGGGGGGTATACAATGAGCAGTTCTTC. The encoded protein is CASSPRGVYNEQFF.

The V call is TRBV5-1, the J call TRBJ1-4; TRBD1 agrees at 8 bases. Germline V CDR1 and CDR2: SGHRS, YFSETQ. This CDR3 comprises 18 residues. Germline trimming cut 1 base from V and 4 bases from J; bases unmatched to any gene: 12. In nucleotides, the CDR3 is TGCGCCAGCAGCTTGTCTTTCGCTTCCGGACAGGGTAATGAAAAACTGTTTTTT. The encoded protein is CASSLSFASGQGNEKLFF.

This clonotype was detected a few times. Here the CDR3 reads CASSDEGSTEAFF. In DNA form, the CDR3 reads TGTGCCAGCAGTGACGAAGGGTCCACTGAAGCTTTCTTT. The chain is built from TRBV2 and TRBJ1-1; no definite D call. V was trimmed by 3 bases and J by 4 bases, leaving 9 bases between them. From germline, CDR1 is SNHLY and CDR2 FYNNEI. The length of the CDR3 is 13 residues.

This chain connects TRBV5-1 to TRBJ1-2; TRBD1 might be the D (5 bases). V lost 5 bases, J lost 7 bases, and 21 bases lay in between. The CDR3 covers 15 residues. The V gene's germline CDR1 is SGHRS and CDR2 YFSETQ. This CDR3 is CASSGNFRRGSGYTF. The CDR3 nucleotides read TGCGCCAGCAGTGGGAATTTCCGGAGGGGCAGTGGCTACACCTTC. Combining the CDR3 with reference TRBV5-1 and TRBJ1-2 gives the whole variable domain KAGVTQTPRYLIKTRGQQVTLSCSPISGHRSVSWYQQTPGQGLQFLFEYFSETQRNKGNFPGRFSGRQFSNSRSEMNVSTLELGDSALYLCASSGNFRRGSGYTFGSGTRLTVV.

The chain carries TRBV3-1 and TRBJ2-3; the D gene is possibly TRBD2 (6 bases). CDR1 and CDR2 from the germline V gene are LGHDT and YNNKEL (reference sequence). The CDR3 length is 14 residues. The V end lost 1 base, the J end lost 8 bases, and 13 bases lay between the germline ends. As DNA, the CDR3 is TGTGCCAGCAGCCAAGGCCGTCGGGGAGGTACGCAGTATTTT. Its translation: CASSQGRRGGTQYF.

The gene calls are TRBV28 and TRBJ2-1; 9 bases line up with TRBD1. J gave up 5 bases and V 7 bases, and 9 bases lay outside the gene matches. Per the germline V gene, CDR1 is MDHEN and CDR2 is SYDVKM. CDR3 length: 15 amino acids. CDR3 DNA: TGTGCCAGCATCTTGCACGGGACAGGGAACAATGAGCAGTTCTTC. This codes for CASILHGTGNNEQFF.

There are a few counts of this clonotype. The chain links TRBV5-1 to TRBJ2-1, with D perhaps matching TRBD2 (6 bases). The CDR3 contains 16 residues. Germline V lookup: CDR1 SGHRS, CDR2 YFSETQ. V was trimmed by 0 bases and J by 5 bases, leaving 15 bases between them. The CDR3 DNA follows: TGCGCCAGCAGCTTGGGGGCTGGCGGGGCACACAATGAGCAGTTCTTC. This gives the protein CASSLGAGGAHNEQFF.

V and J are TRBV6-2 or TRBV6-3 and TRBJ2-1; D assignment may be TRBD1 or TRBD2 (6 bases each). Deletions cut 5 bases from V and 8 bases from J, with 19 bases between. Germline-derived CDR1 and CDR2 are MNHEY and SVGEGT. This CDR3 has 15 amino acids. In nucleotides, the CDR3 is TGTGCCAGCAGTAACGTCCTAGCTGGGGGGCATGAGCAGTTCTTC. Amino acid sequence: CASSNVLAGGHEQFF.